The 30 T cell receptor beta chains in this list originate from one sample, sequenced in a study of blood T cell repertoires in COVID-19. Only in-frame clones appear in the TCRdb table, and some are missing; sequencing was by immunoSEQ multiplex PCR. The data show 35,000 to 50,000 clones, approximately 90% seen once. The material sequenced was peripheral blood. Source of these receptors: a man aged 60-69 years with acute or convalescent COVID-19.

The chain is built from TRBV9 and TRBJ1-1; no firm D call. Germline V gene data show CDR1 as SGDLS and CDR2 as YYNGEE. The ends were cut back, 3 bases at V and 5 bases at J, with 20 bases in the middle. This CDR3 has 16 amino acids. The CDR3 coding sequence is TGTGCCAGCAGCGCCACCGGAAGTATCGGAGATACTGAAGCTTTCTTT. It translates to CASSATGSIGDTEAFF.

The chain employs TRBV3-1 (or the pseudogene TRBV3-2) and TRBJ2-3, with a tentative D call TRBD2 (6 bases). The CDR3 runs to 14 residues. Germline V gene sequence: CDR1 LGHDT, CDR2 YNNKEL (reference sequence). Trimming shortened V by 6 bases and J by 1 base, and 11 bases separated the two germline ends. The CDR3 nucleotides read TGTGCCAGCAGTCGGCGGGGCGGCACAGATACGCAGTATTTT. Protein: CASSRRGGTDTQYF.

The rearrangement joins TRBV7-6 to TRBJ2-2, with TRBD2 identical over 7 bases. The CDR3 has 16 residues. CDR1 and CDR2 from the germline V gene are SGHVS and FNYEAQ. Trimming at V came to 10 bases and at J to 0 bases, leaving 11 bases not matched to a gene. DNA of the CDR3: TGTGCCACCCACCCCCTCGGGGGGACGAACACCGGGGAGCTGTTTTTT. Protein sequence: CATHPLGGTNTGELFF.

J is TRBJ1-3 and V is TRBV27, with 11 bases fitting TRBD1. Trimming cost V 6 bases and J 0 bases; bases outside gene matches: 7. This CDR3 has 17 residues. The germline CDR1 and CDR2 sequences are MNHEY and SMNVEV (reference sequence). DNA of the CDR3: TGTGCCAGCAGGGGACAGGGGGTACCAAACTCTGGAAACACCATATATTTT. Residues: CASRGQGVPNSGNTIYF.

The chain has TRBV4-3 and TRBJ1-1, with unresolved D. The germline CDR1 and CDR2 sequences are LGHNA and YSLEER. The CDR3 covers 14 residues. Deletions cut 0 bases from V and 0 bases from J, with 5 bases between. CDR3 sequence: CASSQDRLNTEAFF. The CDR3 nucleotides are TGCGCCAGCAGCCAAGATCGGTTGAACACTGAAGCTTTCTTT.

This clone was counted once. Here the CDR3 DNA reads TGCGCCAGCAGTGAGCACCCCGCAGGAATGAACACTGAAGCTTTCTTT. It translates to CASSEHPAGMNTEAFF. This rearrangement joins TRBV10-2 to TRBJ1-1; no reliable D call. Trimming took off 2 bases at V and 0 bases at J, with 13 bases between the two ends. Germline V gene sequence: CDR1 WSHSY, CDR2 SAAADI. CDR3 size: 16 residues.

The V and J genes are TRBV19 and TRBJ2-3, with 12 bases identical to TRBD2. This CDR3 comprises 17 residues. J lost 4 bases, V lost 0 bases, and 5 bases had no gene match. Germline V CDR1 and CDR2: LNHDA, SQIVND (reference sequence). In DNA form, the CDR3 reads TGTGCCAGTAGTATAGATATCCTAGCGGGGGGGGCAGATACGCAGTATTTT. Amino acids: CASSIDILAGGADTQYF. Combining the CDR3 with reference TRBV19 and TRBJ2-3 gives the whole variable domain DGGITQSPKYLFRKEGQNVTLSCEQNLNHDAMYWYRQDPGQGLRLIYYSQIVNDFQKGDIAEGYSVSREKKESFPLTVTSAQKNPTAFYLCASSIDILAGGADTQYFGPGTRLTVL.

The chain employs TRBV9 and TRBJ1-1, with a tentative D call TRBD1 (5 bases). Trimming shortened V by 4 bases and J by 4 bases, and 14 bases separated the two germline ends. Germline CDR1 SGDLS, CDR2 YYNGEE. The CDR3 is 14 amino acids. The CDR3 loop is CASSPAGQGTEAFF. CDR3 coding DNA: TGTGCCAGCAGCCCAGCAGGGCAGGGCACTGAAGCTTTCTTT.

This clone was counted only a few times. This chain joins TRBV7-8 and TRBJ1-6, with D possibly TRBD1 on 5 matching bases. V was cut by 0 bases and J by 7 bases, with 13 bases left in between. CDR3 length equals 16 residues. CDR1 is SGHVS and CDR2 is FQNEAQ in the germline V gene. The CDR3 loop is CASSLALRTPNSPLHF. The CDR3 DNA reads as TGTGCCAGCAGCTTAGCGCTTAGGACACCAAATTCACCCCTCCACTTT.

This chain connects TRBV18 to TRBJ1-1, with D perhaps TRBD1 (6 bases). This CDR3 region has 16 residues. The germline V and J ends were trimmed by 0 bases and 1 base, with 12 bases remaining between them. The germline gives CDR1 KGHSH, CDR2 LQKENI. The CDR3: CASSPPNQGTNTEAFF. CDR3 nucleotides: TGTGCCAGCTCACCACCAAACCAGGGGACGAACACTGAAGCTTTCTTT.

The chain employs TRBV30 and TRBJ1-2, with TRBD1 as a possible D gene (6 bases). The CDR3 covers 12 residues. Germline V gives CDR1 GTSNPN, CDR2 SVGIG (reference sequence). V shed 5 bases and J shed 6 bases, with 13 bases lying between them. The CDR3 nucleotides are TGTGCCTGGGATACTACAGGGAATGGCTACACCTTC. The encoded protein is CAWDTTGNGYTF.

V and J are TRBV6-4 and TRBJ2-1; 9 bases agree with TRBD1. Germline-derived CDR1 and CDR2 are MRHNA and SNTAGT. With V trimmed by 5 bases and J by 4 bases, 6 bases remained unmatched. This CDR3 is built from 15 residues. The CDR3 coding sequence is TGTGCCAGCAGTCAGGACAGGGGTACTTACAATGAGCAGTTCTTC. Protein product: CASSQDRGTYNEQFF.

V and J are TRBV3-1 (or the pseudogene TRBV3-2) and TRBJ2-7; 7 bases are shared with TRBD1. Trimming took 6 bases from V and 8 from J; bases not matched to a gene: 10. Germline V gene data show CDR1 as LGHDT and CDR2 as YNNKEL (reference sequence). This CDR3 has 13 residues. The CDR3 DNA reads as TGTGCCAGCAGATCCACCGGGACAGAGAAGCAGTACTTC. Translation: CASRSTGTEKQYF.

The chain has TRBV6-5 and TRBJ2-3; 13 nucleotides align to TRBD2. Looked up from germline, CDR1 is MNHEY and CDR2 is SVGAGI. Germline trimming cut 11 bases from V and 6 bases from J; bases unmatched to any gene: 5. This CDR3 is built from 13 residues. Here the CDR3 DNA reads TGTGCCGCAGGACTAGCGGGGGTTGATACGCAGTATTTT. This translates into CAAGLAGVDTQYF.

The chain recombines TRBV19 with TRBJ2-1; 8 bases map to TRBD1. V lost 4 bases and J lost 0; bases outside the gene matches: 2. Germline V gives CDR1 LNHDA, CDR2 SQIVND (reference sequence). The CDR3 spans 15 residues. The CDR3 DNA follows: TGTGCCAGTAGTAACAGGGGGAGCTCCTACAATGAGCAGTTCTTC. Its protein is CASSNRGSSYNEQFF.

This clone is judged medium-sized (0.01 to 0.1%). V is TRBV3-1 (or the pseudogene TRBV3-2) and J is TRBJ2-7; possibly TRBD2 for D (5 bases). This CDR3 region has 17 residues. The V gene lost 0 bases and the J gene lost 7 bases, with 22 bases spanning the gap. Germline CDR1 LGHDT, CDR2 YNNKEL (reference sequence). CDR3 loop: CASSQDRWVAASGEQYF. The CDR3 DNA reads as TGTGCCAGCAGCCAAGATCGATGGGTAGCCGCCTCGGGGGAGCAGTACTTC.

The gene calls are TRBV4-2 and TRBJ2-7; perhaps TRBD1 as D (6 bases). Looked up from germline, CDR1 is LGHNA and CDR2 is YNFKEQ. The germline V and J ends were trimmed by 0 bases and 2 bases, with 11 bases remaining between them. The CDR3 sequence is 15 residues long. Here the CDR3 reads CASSQDPRDTYEQYF. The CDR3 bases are TGTGCCAGCAGCCAAGATCCACGGGACACCTACGAGCAGTACTTC.

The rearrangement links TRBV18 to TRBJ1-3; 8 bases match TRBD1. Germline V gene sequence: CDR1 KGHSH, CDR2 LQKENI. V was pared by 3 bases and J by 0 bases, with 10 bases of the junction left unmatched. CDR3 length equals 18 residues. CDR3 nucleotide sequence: TGTGCCAGCTCACCCCGGACAGGGAACGATCGCTCTGGAAACACCATATATTTT. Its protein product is CASSPRTGNDRSGNTIYF. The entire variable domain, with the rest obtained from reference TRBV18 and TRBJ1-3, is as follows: NAGVMQNPRHLVRRRGQEARLRCSPMKGHSHVYWYRQLPEEGLKFMVYLQKENIIDESGMPKERFSAEFPKEGPSILRIQQVVRGDSAAYFCASSPRTGNDRSGNTIYFGEGSWLTVV.

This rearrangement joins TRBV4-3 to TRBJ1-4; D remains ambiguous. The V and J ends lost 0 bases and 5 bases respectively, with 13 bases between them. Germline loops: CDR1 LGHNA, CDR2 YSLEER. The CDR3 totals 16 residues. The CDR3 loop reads CASSQDRTTKNEKLFF. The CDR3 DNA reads TGCGCCAGCAGCCAAGATAGAACTACTAAAAATGAAAAACTGTTTTTT.

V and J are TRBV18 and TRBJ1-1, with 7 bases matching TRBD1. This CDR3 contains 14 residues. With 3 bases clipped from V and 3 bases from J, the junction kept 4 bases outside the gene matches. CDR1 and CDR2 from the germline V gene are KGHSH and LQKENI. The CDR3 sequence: CASSPRGADTEAFF. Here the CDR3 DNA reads TGTGCCAGCTCACCCAGGGGGGCGGACACTGAAGCTTTCTTT.

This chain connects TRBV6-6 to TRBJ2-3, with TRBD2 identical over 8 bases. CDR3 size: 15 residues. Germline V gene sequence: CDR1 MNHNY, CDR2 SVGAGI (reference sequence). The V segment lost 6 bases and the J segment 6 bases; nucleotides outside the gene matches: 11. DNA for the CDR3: TGTGCCAGCAGGGGGAGCGGACTAGCCCCCGATACGCAGTATTTT. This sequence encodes CASRGSGLAPDTQYF.

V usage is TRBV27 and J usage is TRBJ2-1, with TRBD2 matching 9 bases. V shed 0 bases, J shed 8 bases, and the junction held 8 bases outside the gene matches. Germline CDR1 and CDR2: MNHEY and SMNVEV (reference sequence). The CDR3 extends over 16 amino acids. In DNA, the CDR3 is TGTGCCAGCAGTTTATCGGGGCGGGGGGGCTTGGATGAGCAGTTCTTC. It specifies CASSLSGRGGLDEQFF.

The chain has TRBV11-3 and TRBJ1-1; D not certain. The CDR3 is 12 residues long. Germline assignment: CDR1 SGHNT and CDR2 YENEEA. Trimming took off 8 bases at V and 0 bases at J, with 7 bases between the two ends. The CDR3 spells CASPIMNTEAFF. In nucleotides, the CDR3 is TGTGCCAGCCCTATTATGAACACTGAAGCTTTCTTT.

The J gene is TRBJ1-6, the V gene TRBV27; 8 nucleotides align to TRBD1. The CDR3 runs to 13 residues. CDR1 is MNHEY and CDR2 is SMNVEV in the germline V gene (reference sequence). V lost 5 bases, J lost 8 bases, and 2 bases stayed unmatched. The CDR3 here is CASSVQGDSPLHF. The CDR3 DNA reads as TGTGCCAGCAGTGTACAGGGGGATTCACCCCTCCACTTT.

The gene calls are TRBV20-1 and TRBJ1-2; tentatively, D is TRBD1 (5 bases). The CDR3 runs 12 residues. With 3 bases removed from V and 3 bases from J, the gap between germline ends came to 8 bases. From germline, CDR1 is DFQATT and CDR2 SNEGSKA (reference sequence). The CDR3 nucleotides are TGCAGTGCTAGTCTAGGGGACTATGGCTACACCTTC. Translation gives CSASLGDYGYTF.

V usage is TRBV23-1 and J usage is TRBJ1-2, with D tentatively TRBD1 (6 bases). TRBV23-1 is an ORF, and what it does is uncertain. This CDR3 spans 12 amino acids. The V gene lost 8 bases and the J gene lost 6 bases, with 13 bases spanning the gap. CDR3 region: CASPGTINGYTF. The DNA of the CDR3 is TGCGCCAGCCCCGGGACAATCAATGGCTACACCTTC.

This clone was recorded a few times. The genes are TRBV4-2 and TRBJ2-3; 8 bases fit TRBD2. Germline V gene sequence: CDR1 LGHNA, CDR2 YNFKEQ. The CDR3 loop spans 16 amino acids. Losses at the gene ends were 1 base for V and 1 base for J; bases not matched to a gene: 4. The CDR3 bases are TGTGCCAGCAGCCAAGGCGATAGCGGGGGCACAGATACGCAGTATTTT. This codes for CASSQGDSGGTDTQYF.

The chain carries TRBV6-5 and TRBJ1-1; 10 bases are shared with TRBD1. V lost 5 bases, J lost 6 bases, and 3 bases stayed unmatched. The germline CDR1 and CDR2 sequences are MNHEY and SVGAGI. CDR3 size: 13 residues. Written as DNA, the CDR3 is TGTGCCAGCAGTCCGGGACAGGGGTCTGAAGCTTTCTTT. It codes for CASSPGQGSEAFF.

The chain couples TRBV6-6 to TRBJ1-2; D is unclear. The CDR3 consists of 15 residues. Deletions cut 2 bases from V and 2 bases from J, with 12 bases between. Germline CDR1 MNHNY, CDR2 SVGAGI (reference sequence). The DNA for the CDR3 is TGTGCCAGCAGTTACCCTGCGGCGGAAAACTATGGCTACACCTTC. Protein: CASSYPAAENYGYTF.

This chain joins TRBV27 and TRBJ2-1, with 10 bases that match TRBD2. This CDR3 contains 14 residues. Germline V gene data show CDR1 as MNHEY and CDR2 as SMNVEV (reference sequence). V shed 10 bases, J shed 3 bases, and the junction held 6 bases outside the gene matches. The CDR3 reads CATQKRGGYNEQFF. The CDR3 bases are TGTGCCACACAAAAGCGGGGGGGCTACAATGAGCAGTTCTTC.